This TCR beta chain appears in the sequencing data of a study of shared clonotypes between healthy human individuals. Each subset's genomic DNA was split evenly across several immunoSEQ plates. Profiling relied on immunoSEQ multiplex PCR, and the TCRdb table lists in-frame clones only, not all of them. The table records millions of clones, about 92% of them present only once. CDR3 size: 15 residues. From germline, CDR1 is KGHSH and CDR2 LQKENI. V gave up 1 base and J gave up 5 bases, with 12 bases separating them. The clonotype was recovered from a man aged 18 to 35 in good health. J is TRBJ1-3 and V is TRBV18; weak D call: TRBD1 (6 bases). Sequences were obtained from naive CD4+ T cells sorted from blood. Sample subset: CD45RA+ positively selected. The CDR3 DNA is TGTGCCAGCTCACCACTGGGGGGCCTTAGAAACACCATATATTTT. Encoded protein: CASSPLGGLRNTIYF.